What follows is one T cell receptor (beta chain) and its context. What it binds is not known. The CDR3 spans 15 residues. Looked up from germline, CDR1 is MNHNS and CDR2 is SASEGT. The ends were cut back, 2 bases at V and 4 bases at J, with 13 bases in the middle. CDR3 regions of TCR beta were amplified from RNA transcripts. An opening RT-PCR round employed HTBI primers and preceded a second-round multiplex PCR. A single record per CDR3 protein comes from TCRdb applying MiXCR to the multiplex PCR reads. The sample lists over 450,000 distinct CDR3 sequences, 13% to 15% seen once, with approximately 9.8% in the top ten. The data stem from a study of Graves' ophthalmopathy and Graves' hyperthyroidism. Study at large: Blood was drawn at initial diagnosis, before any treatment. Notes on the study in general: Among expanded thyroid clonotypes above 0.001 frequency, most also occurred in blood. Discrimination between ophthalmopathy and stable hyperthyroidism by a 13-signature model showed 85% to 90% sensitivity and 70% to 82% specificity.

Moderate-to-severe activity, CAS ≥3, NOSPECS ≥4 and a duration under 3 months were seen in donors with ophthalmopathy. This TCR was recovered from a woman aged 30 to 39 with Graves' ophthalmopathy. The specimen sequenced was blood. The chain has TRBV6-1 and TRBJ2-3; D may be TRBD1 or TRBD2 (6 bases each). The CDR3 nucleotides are TGTGCCAGCAGTGAATCCAGTGGGGGGCCAGATACGCAGTATTTT. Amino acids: CASSESSGGPDTQYF.